This T cell receptor (beta chain) stems from a study of T-cell memory formation after mild COVID-19. Turning to the study itself: Clusters of TCRs were largely donor specific.

On this clonotype: Its antigen is not identified.

Study observations and caveats: Some clones that responded turned up in pre-infection memory, which suggests that cross-reactive memory joined in.

TCRdb re-called the 5' RACE reads through MiXCR, storing one row per CDR3 protein. The data contain a few hundred thousand distinct CDR3 sequences, around 15% of them singletons. The germline V and J ends were trimmed by 3 bases and 8 bases, with 10 bases remaining between them. The CDR3 contains 12 residues. Germline assignment: CDR1 LGHDT and CDR2 YNNKEL (reference sequence). This receptor was obtained from a man aged 18-30 years who had mild COVID-19 (a few samples of this study predate the infection). Cell type and time point are not known. This chain joins TRBV3-1 and TRBJ1-2, with D perhaps TRBD1 (5 bases). The sequenced material came from PBMCs or a T cell subset sorted from them (not recorded which). The CDR3 nucleotides read TGTGCCAGCAGCCAGGGACTGGAAGGCTACACCTTC. Its protein is CASSQGLEGYTF.